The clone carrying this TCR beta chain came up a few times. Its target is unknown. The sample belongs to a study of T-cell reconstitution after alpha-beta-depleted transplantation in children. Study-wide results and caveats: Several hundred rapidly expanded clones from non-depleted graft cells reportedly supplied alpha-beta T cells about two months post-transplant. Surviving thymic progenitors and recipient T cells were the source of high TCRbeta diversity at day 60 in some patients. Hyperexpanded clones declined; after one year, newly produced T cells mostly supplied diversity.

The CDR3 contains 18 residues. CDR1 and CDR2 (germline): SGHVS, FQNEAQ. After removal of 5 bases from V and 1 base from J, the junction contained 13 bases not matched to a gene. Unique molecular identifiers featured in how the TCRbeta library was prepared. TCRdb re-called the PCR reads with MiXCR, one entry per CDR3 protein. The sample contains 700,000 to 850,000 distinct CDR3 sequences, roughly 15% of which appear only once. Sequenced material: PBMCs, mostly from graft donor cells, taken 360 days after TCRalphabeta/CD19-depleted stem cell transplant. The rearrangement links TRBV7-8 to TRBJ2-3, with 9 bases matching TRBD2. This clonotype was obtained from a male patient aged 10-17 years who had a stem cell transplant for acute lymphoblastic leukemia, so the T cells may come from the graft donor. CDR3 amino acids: CASSPRPPGTSRTDTQYF. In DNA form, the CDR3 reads TGTGCCAGCAGCCCCCGCCCCCCTGGGACTAGCCGCACAGATACGCAGTATTTT.